This TCR beta chain derives from a study of PD-1 blockade in mismatch repair-deficient tumors. The CDR3 has 13 amino acids. Per germline, CDR1 SGHRS and CDR2 YFSETQ. The V and J ends lost 4 bases and 6 bases respectively, with 14 bases between them. This clone was detected only a few times. Repertoires were generated with immunoSEQ multiplex PCR, while TCRdb's copy carries only in-frame clones and drops some. The table shows 56,000 or so clones, with over 65% occurring only once. The sequencing here drew on peripheral blood, taken 4 weeks after starting pembrolizumab. The chain has TRBV5-1 and TRBJ2-7; D could derive from TRBD1 or TRBD2 (5 bases each). This clonotype was sampled from an adult with mismatch repair-deficient cancer. CDR3 bases: TGCGCCAGCAGCCGAGGGACCGACGCCGAGCAGTACTTC. Amino acid sequence: CASSRGTDAEQYF.